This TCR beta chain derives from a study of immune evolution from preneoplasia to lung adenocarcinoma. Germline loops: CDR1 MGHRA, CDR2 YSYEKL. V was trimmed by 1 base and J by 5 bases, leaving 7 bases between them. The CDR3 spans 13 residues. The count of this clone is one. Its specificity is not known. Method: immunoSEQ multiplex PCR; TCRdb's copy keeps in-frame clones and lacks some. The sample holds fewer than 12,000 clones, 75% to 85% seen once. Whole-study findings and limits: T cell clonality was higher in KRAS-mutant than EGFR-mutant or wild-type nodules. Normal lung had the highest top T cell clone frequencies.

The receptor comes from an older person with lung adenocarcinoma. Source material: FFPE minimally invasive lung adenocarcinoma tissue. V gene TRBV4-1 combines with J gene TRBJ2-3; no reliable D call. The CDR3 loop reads CASSQVSVDTQYF. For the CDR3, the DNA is TGCGCCAGCAGCCAAGTCTCGGTAGATACGCAGTATTTT.